A selection of T cell receptor beta chains follows, all from one sample in a study of Ad26.COV2.S vaccination and SARS-CoV-2 variants. Here immunoSEQ multiplex PCR was the method, and the copy in TCRdb shows in-frame clones only, minus some. Here the sample spans around 450,000 clones, roughly 88% being singletons. The sequencing here drew on peripheral blood, taken in a trial of Ad26.COV2.S vaccine versus placebo. The origin of the receptors is a person between 18 and 65 years old who received the Ad26.COV2.S COVID-19 vaccine or a placebo. Both conserved end residues are part of each CDR3. Fields, in order: D gene, J gene, V gene, clone size, CDR3 protein, CDR3 DNA. The D gene is left open where the match is weak. Size is stated for part of the rows, as once, few or many counts, or as a class when the clone is expanded.

>-|TRBJ2-1|TRBV3-1/TRBV3-2|-
CASSQGGVVSYNEQFF
TGTGCCAGCAGCCAAGGGGGGGTCGTTTCCTACAATGAGCAGTTCTTC
>-|TRBJ2-5|TRBV5-1|-
CASRRGGVQETQYF
TGCGCCAGCCGCCGGGGTGGAGTCCAAGAGACCCAGTACTTC
>TRBD1|TRBJ1-2|TRBV10-3|-
CAIRGDSYGYTF
TGTGCCATCAGGGGGGACAGCTATGGCTACACCTTC
>TRBD2|TRBJ2-1|TRBV7-6|-
CASSLQGTSGRYNEQFF
TGTGCCAGCAGCTTACAAGGGACTAGCGGGAGGTACAATGAGCAGTTCTTC
>-|TRBJ1-3|TRBV28|once
CASSIQGSGNTIYF
TGTGCCAGCAGTATTCAGGGTTCAGGAAACACCATATATTTT
>-|TRBJ1-2|TRBV18|once
CASSPRGGDGYTF
TGTGCCAGCTCACCTCGGGGGGGTGATGGCTACACCTTC
>-|TRBJ2-2|TRBV7-7|-
CAIRRYETGELFF
TGTGCTATCCGCCGGTACGAGACCGGGGAGCTGTTTTTT
>-|TRBJ1-5|TRBV2|-
CASSADHQPQHF
TGTGCCAGCAGTGCAGACCATCAGCCCCAGCATTTT
>-|TRBJ2-5|TRBV15|once
CATSAELVGETQYF
TGTGCCACCAGCGCCGAACTTGTTGGAGAGACCCAGTACTTC
>-|TRBJ2-5|TRBV24-1|-
CATRDDLETQYF
TGTGCCACCAGGGACGACTTAGAGACCCAGTACTTC
>-|TRBJ2-3|TRBV7-2|-
CASSSPRDRGTDTQYF
TGTGCCAGCAGCTCCCCGAGGGATAGGGGCACAGATACGCAGTATTTT
>TRBD2|TRBJ2-1|TRBV19|-
CASSISRTSGGARSYNEQFF
TGTGCCAGTAGTATATCCCGCACTAGCGGGGGGGCCCGCTCCTACAATGAGCAGTTCTTC
>-|TRBJ1-1|TRBV7-2|-
CASSLTPNTEAFF
TGTGCCAGCAGCTTAACCCCTAACACTGAAGCTTTCTTT